The entry below describes one T cell receptor (beta chain). Its antigen is undetermined. The PCR employed 60 Vbeta primers together with 13 Jbeta primers. Here immunoSEQ multiplex PCR was the method, and the copy in TCRdb shows in-frame clones only, minus some. The profile shows more than 150,000 clones, around 78% of them singletons. Germline-derived CDR1 and CDR2 are LNHDA and SQIVND (reference sequence). The germline V and J ends were trimmed by 4 bases and 9 bases, with 16 bases remaining between them. The CDR3 spans 14 residues. This entry is derived from a study of cytomegalovirus exposure and HLA in healthy donors. About the research overall: In an earlier analysis, approximately 120 million unique TCR beta sequences were found from some 200 million T cells.

Broader study findings: By HLA locus, TCR association rates varied in a later analysis, with DRB1 showing the most and HLA-C the fewest. Several of the most significant clusters appeared linked to common viral pathogens, based on a later analysis. Most TCR beta V segments were productive about 87% or about 30% of the time in an earlier analysis.

The V gene is TRBV19, the J gene TRBJ2-1, with a possible D match to TRBD1 (6 bases). Sequenced input: PBMCs. This TCR derives from a man between 35 and 55 years old in good health and CMV-seronegative. CDR3 nucleotides: TGTGCCAGTAGTAGAAACCCAGGGGACCCTGAGCAGTTCTTC. Translation gives CASSRNPGDPEQFF.